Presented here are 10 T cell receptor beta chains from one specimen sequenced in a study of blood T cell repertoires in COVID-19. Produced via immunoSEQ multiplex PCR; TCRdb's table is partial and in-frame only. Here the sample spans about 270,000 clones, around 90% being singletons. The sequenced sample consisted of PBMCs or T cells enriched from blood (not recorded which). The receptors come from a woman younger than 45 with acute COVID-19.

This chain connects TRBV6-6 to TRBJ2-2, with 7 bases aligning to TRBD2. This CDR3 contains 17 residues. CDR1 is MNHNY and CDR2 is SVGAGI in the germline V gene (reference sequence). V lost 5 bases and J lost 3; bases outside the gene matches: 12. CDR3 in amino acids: CASSHHLRGEDTGELFF. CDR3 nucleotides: TGTGCCAGCAGTCACCACTTACGGGGGGAAGACACCGGGGAGCTGTTTTTT.

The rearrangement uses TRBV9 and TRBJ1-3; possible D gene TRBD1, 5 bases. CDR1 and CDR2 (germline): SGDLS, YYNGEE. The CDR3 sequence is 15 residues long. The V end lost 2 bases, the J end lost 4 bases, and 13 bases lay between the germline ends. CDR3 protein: CASSVGGAGGNTIYF. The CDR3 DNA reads TGTGCCAGCAGCGTGGGGGGTGCGGGCGGAAACACCATATATTTT.

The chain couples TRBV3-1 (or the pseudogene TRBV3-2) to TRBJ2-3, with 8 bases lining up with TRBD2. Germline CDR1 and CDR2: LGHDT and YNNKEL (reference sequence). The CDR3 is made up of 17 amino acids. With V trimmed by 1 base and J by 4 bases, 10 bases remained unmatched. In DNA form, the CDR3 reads TGTGCCAGCAGCCAAGCATTAGCGGGACTGGGTCCAGATACGCAGTATTTT. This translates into CASSQALAGLGPDTQYF.

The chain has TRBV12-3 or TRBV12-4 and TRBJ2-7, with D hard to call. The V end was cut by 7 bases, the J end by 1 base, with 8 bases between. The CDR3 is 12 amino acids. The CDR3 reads CASTRSSYEQYF. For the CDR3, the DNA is TGTGCCAGCACGAGGAGTTCCTACGAGCAGTACTTC.

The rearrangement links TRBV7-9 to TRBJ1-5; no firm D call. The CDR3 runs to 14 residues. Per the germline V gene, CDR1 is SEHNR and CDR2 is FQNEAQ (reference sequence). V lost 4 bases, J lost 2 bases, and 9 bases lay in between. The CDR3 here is CASSSEHGNQPQHF. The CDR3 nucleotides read TGTGCCAGCAGCTCCGAACATGGCAATCAGCCCCAGCATTTT.

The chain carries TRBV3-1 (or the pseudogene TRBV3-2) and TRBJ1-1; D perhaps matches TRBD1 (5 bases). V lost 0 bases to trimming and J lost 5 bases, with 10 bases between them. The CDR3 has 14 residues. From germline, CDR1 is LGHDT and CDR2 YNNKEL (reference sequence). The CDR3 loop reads CASSQDHRGTEAFF. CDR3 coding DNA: TGTGCCAGCAGCCAAGATCATCGGGGGACTGAAGCTTTCTTT.

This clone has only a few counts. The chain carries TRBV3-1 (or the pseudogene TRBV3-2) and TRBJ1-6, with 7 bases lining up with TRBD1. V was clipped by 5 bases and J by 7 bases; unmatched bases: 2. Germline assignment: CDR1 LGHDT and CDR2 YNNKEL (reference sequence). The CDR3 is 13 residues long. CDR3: CASSWDSNSPLHF. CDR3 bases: TGTGCCAGCAGCTGGGACAGCAATTCACCCCTCCACTTT.

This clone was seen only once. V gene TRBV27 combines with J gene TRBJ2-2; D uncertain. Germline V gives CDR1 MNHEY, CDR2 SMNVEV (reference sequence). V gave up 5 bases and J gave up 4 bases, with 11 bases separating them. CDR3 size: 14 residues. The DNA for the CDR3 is TGTGCCAGCAGTCTCCGAGGTGTCACCGGGGAGCTGTTTTTT. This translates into CASSLRGVTGELFF.

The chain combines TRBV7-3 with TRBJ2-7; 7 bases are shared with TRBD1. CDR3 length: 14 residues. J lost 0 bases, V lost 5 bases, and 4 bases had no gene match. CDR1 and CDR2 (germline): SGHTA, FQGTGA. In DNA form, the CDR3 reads TGTGCCAGCAGCCCCCAGGGGGACTCCTACGAGCAGTACTTC. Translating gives CASSPQGDSYEQYF.

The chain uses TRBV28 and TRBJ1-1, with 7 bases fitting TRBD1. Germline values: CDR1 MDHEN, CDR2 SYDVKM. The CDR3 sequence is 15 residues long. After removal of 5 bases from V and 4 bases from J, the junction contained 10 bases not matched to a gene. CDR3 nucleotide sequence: TGTGCCAGCAGTCAGAAGACAGGGATGGCCACTGAAGCTTTCTTT. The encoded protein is CASSQKTGMATEAFF.